There are a few counts of the clone carrying this T cell receptor beta chain. With V trimmed by 4 bases and J by 0 bases, 5 bases remained unmatched. Germline CDR1 KGHSH, CDR2 LQKENI. The CDR3 sequence is 15 residues long. Primers for the PCR totalled 60 Vbeta and 13 Jbeta. Measured with immunoSEQ multiplex PCR; TCRdb has only the in-frame clones, and not every one. Of about 140,000 clones in the sample, approximately 84% were seen once. Nominal health characterized the donors when sampled, though unrecorded immune exposures were likely. This entry is derived from a study of cytomegalovirus exposure and HLA in healthy donors. Study-level background: Researchers found that more than 70% of under 450 genotyped donors fell within the Caucasian-associated ancestry cluster.

This TCR derives from a man aged 25-40 years in good health and CMV-seropositive. The sequenced sample consisted of PBMCs. This chain connects TRBV18 to TRBJ1-1, with TRBD1 matching 7 bases. For the CDR3, the DNA is TGTGCCAGCTCACTAACAGGGGATATGAACACTGAAGCTTTCTTT. Translation: CASSLTGDMNTEAFF.